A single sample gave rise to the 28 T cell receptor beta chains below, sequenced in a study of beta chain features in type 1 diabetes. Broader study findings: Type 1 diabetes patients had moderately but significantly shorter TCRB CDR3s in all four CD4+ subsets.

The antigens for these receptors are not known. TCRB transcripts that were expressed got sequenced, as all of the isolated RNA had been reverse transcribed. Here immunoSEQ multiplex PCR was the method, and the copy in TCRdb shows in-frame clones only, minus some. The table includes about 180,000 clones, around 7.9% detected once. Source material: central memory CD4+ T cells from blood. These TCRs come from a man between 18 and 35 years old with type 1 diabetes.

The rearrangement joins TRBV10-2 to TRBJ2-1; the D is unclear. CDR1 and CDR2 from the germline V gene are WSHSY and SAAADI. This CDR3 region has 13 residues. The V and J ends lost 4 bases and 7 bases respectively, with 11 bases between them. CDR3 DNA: TGCGCCAGCAGTGCTATAGTTATGAATGAGCAGTTCTTC. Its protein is CASSAIVMNEQFF.

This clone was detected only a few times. This chain's CDR3 is CASSKMTRGQMYEQYF. The CDR3 nucleotides read TGTGCCAGCAGCAAAATGACGAGGGGGCAGATGTACGAGCAGTACTTC. The chain joins TRBV21-1 to TRBJ2-7; the listed D gene, TRBD1, was not tested against the DNA. TRBV21-1 is a pseudogene. This CDR3 contains 16 residues.

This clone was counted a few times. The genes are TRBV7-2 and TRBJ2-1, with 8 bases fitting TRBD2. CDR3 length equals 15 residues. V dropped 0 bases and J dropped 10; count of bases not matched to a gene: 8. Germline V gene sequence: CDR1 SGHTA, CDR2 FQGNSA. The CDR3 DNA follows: TGTGCCAGCAGCTTAGCCGGGACTAGATATGGCGAGCAGTTCTTC. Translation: CASSLAGTRYGEQFF.

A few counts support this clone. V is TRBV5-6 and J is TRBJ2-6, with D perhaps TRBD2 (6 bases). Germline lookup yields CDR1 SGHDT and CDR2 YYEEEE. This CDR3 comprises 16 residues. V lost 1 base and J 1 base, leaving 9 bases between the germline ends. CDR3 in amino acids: CASSLRAGSGANVLTF. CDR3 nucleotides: TGTGCCAGCAGCTTGAGGGCGGGATCTGGGGCCAACGTCCTGACTTTC.

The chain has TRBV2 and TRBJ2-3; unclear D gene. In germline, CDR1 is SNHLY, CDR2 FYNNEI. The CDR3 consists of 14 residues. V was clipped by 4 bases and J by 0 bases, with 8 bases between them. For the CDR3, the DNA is TGTGCCAGCAGTGTAGACGGGAGCACAGATACGCAGTATTTT. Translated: CASSVDGSTDTQYF.

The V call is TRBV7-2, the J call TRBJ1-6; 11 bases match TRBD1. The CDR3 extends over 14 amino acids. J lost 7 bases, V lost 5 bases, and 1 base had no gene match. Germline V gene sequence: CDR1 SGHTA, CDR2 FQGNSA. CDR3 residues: CASSRDRGNSPLHF. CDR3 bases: TGTGCCAGCAGCCGGGACAGGGGGAATTCACCCCTCCACTTT. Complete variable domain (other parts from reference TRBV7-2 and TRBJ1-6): GAGVSQSPSNKVTEKGKDVELRCDPISGHTALYWYRQSLGQGLEFLIYFQGNSAPDKSGLPSDRFSAERTGGSVSTLTIQRTQQEDSAVYLCASSRDRGNSPLHFGNGTRLTVT.

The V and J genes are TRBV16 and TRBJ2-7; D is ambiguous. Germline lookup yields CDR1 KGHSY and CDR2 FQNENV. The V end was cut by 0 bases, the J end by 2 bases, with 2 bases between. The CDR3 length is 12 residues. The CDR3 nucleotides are TGTGCCAGCAGCCAATCCGCCTACGAGCAGTACTTC. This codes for CASSQSAYEQYF. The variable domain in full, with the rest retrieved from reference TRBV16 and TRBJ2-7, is GEEVAQTPKHLVRGEGQKAKLYCAPIKGHSYVFWYQQVLKNEFKFLISFQNENVFDETGMPKERFSAKCLPNSPCSLEIQATKLEDSAVYFCASSQSAYEQYFGPGTRLTVT.

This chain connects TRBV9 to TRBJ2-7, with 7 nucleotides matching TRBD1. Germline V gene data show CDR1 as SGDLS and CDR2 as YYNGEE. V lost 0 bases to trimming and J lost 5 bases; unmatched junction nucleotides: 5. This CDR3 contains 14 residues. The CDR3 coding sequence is TGTGCCAGCAGCGTAGATCTGGACAGGCACGAGCAGTACTTC. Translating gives CASSVDLDRHEQYF.

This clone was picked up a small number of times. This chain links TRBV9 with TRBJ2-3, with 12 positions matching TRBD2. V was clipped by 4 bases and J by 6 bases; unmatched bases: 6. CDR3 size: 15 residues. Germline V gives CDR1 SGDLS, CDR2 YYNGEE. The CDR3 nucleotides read TGTGCCAGCAGCATCACTAGCGGGGGGCGGGATACGCAGTATTTT. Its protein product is CASSITSGGRDTQYF.

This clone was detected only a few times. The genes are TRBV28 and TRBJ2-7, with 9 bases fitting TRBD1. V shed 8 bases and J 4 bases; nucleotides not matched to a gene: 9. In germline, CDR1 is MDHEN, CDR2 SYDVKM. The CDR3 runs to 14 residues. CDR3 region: CASRTGTGIYEQYF. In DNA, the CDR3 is TGTGCCAGCCGAACCGGGACAGGGATTTACGAGCAGTACTTC.

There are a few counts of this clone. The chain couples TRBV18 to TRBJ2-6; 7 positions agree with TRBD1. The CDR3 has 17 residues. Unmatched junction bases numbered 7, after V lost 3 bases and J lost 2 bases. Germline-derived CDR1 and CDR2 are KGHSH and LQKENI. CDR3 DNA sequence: TGTGCCAGCTCACCTTTACAGGGGCTCACTGGGGCCAACGTCCTGACTTTC. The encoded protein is CASSPLQGLTGANVLTF.

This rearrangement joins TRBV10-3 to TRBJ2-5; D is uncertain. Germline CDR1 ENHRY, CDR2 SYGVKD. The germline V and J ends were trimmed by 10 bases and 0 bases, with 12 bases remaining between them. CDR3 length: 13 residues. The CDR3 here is CATRTTYQETQYF. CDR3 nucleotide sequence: TGTGCCACACGAACTACCTACCAAGAGACCCAGTACTTC.

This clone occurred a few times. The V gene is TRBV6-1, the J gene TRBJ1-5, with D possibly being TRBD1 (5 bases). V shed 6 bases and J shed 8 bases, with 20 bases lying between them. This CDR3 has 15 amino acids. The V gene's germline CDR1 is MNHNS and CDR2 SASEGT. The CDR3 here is CASSEMGLGAEPQHF. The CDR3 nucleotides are TGTGCCAGCAGCGAAATGGGGCTGGGCGCAGAGCCCCAGCATTTT.

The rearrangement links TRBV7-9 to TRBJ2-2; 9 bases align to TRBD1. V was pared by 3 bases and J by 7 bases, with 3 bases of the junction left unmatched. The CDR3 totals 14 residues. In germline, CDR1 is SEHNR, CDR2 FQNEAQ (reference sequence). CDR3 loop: CASSFGQGLGELFF. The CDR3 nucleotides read TGTGCCAGCAGCTTCGGACAGGGGCTCGGGGAGCTGTTTTTT.

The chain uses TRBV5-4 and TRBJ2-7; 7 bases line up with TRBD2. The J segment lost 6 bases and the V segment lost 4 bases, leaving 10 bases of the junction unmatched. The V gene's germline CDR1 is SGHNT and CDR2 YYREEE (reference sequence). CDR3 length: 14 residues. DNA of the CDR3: TGTGCCAGCAGCCCGGACCCTAGCGGCGGCGAGCAGTACTTC. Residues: CASSPDPSGGEQYF.

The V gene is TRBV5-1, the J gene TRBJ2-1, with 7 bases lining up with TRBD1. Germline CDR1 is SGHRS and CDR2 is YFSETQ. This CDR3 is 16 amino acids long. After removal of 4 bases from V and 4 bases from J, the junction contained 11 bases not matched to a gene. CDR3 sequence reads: CASSPSPGQIYNEQFF. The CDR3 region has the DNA TGCGCCAGCAGCCCATCGCCGGGACAGATATACAATGAGCAGTTCTTC.

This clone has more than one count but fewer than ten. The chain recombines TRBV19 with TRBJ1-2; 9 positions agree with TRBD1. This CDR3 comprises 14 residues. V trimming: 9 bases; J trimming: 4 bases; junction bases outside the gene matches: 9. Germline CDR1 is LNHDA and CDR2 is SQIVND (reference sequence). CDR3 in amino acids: CASGTGFNSYGYTF. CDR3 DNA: TGTGCCAGCGGGACAGGGTTCAACTCCTATGGCTACACCTTC.

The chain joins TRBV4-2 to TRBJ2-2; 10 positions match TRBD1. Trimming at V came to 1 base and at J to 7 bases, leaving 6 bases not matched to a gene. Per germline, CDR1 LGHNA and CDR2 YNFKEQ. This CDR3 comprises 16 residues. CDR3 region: CASSQVTGGSGGELFF. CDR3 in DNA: TGTGCCAGCAGCCAAGTGACAGGGGGCAGCGGCGGGGAGCTGTTTTTT.

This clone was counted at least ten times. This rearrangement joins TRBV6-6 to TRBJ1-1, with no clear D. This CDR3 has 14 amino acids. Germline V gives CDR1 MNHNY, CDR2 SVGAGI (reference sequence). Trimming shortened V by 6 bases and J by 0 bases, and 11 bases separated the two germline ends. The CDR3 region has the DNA TGTGCCAGCAGCCAGATACAGATGAACACTGAAGCTTTCTTT. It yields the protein CASSQIQMNTEAFF.

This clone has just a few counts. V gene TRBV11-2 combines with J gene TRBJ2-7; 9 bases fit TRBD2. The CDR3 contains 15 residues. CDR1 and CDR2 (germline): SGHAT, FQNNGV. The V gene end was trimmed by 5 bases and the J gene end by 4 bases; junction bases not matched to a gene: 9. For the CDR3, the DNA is TGTGCCAGCAGCCCACGGCTAGCGGGACTATACGAGCAGTACTTC. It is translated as CASSPRLAGLYEQYF. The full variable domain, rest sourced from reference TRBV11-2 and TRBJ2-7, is EAGVAQSPRYKIIEKRQSVAFWCNPISGHATLYWYQQILGQGPKLLIQFQNNGVVDDSQLPKDRFSAERLKGVDSTLKIQPAKLEDSAVYLCASSPRLAGLYEQYFGPGTRLTVT.

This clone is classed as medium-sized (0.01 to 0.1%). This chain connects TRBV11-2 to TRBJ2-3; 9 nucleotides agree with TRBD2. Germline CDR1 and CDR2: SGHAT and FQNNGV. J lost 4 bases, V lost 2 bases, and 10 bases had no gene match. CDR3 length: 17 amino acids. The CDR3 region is CASSLTVNSGGADTQYF. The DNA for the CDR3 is TGTGCCAGCAGCTTAACCGTGAATAGCGGGGGCGCAGATACGCAGTATTTT.

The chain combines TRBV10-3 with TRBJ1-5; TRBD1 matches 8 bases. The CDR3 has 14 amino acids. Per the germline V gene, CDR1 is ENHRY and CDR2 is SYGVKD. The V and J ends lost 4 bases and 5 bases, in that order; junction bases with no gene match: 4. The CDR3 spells CAISATGGYQPQHF. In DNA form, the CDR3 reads TGTGCCATCAGTGCAACAGGGGGGTATCAGCCCCAGCATTTT.

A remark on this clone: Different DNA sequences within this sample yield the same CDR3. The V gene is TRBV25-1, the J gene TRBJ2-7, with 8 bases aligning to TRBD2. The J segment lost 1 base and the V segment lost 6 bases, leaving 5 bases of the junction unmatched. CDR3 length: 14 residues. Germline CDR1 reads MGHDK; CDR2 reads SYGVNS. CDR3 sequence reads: CASRSASGSYEQYF. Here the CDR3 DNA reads TGTGCCAGCAGAAGTGCTAGCGGGTCCTACGAGCAGTACTTC.

The chain's CDR3 is CASSLQAHRDEQYF. The CDR3 region has the DNA TGCGCCAGCAGCCTTCAGGCGCACAGGGACGAGCAGTACTTC. The chain combines TRBV5-1 with TRBJ2-7, with D perhaps TRBD1 (6 bases). CDR1 is SGHRS and CDR2 is YFSETQ in the germline V gene. This CDR3 has 14 residues. V lost 4 bases to trimming and J lost 5 bases, with 16 bases between them. Full variable domain (missing parts from reference TRBV5-1 and TRBJ2-7): KAGVTQTPRYLIKTRGQQVTLSCSPISGHRSVSWYQQTPGQGLQFLFEYFSETQRNKGNFPGRFSGRQFSNSRSEMNVSTLELGDSALYLCASSLQAHRDEQYFGPGTRLTVT.

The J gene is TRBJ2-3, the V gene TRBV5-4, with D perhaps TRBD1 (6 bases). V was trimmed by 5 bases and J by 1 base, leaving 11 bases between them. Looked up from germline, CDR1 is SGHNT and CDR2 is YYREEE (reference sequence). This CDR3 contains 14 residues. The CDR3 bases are TGTGCCAGCAGGAAGGACAGCCGCACAGATACGCAGTATTTT. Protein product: CASRKDSRTDTQYF.

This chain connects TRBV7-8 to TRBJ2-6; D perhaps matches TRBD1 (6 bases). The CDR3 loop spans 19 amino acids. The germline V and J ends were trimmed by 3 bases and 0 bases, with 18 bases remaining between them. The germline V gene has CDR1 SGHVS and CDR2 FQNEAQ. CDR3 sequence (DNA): TGTGCCAGCAGCTTCTTTCGGGGACAAACAGCCTCTGGGGCCAACGTCCTGACTTTC. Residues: CASSFFRGQTASGANVLTF.

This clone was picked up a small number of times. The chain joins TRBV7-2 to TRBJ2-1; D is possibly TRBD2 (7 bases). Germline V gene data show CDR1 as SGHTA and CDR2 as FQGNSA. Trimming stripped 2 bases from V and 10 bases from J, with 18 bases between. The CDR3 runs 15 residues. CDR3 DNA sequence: TGTGCCAGCAGCTTACGCGGGGGCTATACAAACGAGCAGTTCTTC. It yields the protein CASSLRGGYTNEQFF.

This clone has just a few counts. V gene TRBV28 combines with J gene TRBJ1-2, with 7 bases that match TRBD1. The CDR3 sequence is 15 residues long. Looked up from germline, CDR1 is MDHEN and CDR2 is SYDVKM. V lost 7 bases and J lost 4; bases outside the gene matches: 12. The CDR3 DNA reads TGTGCCAGCAAAAAACCACAGGGGAACGCCTATGGCTACACCTTC. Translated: CASKKPQGNAYGYTF.